A single sample is the source of the 29 T cell receptor beta chains below, sequenced in a study of T cells in women clearing cervical HPV infection. Some clones are missing from TCRdb's copy, which holds only in-frame ones; the method was immunoSEQ multiplex PCR. This listing includes tens of thousands of clones. Sample: blood buffy coat. The receptors shown here come from a woman aged 18-70 years with a cervical HPV16 infection that either progressed to CIN3+ or cleared (not recorded which).

The part of the CDR3 DNA that was read is TGCGCCAGCAGCCACGGACAGGGGGCAGATACG. It yields the protein CASSHGQGADT. The entire CDR3 reads CASSHGQGADTQYF. The chain combines TRBV5-1 with TRBJ2-3, with 10 bases aligning to TRBD1. The DNA ends 3 residues before the CDR3 does, and the rest of the CDR3 is filled in from the germline J gene. This CDR3 spans 14 amino acids. Germline CDR1 SGHRS, CDR2 YFSETQ. V lost 4 bases to trimming and J lost 4 bases; unmatched junction nucleotides: 3.

Notes on this clone: Read coverage stops 3 residues before the CDR3 terminus; the germline J gene supplies the remainder. V usage is TRBV5-1 and J usage is TRBJ2-1; 14 bases are a match to TRBD2. V was clipped by 2 bases and J by 0 bases; unmatched bases: 7. The CDR3 runs 19 residues. Germline CDR1 and CDR2: SGHRS and YFSETQ. The chain's CDR3 is CASSFNGGLAGDSYNEQFF. CDR3 bases read: TGCGCCAGCAGCTTTAATGGGGGACTAGCGGGGGACTCCTACAATGAG.

A note on this clone: The CDR3 extends 3 residues past the end of the read, so its final part is completed from the germline J gene. The gene calls are TRBV19 and TRBJ2-1; D is possibly TRBD2 (6 bases). The germline V and J ends were trimmed by 7 bases and 5 bases, with 12 bases remaining between them. The germline V gene has CDR1 LNHDA and CDR2 SQIVND (reference sequence). This CDR3 is built from 13 residues. Partial CDR3 DNA: TGTGCCAGTATTATTACGGGGGACAATGAG. It yields the protein CASIITGDNE. From start to end, the CDR3 is CASIITGDNEQFF.

The chain's CDR3 is CSASNWRQGANQPQHF. The sequenced part of the CDR3 DNA is TGCAGTGCTAGTAATTGGAGACAGGGGGCAAATCAGCCC. V gene TRBV20-1 combines with J gene TRBJ1-5; 10 positions match TRBD1. Read data end 3 residues before the CDR3 end; the end is taken from the germline J gene. The CDR3 consists of 16 residues. Germline CDR1 DFQATT, CDR2 SNEGSKA (reference sequence). Trimming removed 3 bases from V and 4 bases from J; junction bases left unmatched: 9.

Notes on this clone: The CDR3 end is not reached by the read, which stops 3 residues before it; the germline J gene fills it in. The gene calls are TRBV19 and TRBJ2-7; possibly TRBD1 for D (5 bases). The V end lost 5 bases, the J end lost 3 bases, and 17 bases lay between the germline ends. CDR1 and CDR2 from the germline V gene are LNHDA and SQIVND (reference sequence). CDR3 length equals 15 residues. This chain's CDR3 is CASSRKGQGDYEQYF. The CDR3 DNA, read in part, is TGTGCCAGTAGTCGTAAAGGACAAGGGGACTACGAG.

Turning to this clone: The DNA ends 3 residues before the CDR3 does, and the rest of the CDR3 is filled in from the germline J gene. The chain employs TRBV20-1 and TRBJ2-7, with D maybe TRBD2 (5 bases). The germline V gene has CDR1 DFQATT and CDR2 SNEGSKA (reference sequence). V lost 1 base and J lost 0, with 13 bases in between. There are 15 residues in the CDR3. Here the CDR3 reads CSARGLTTFSYEQYF. The DNA read from the CDR3 is TGCAGTGCTAGAGGACTAACCACCTTCTCCTACGAG.

Concerning this clone: The read finishes 3 residues shy of the CDR3 end, and the germline J gene is used to complete it. The J gene is TRBJ1-1, the V gene TRBV7-3, with D possibly being TRBD1 (5 bases). V was trimmed by 0 bases and J by 5 bases, leaving 13 bases between them. The germline CDR1 and CDR2 sequences are SGHTA and FQGTGA. This CDR3 is 15 amino acids long. CDR3: CASSLTPGGLTEAFF. The covered CDR3 bases are TGTGCCAGCAGCTTAACGCCGGGGGGATTGACTGAA.

To note about this clone: The CDR3 goes on 3 residues after the read ends, and that part is filled in from the germline J gene. The chain couples TRBV19 to TRBJ2-3; possible D gene TRBD2, 5 bases. CDR1 and CDR2 (germline): LNHDA, SQIVND (reference sequence). Trimming left V 7 bases short and J 1 base short, with 9 bases between. CDR3 length: 13 residues. The part of the CDR3 DNA that was read is TGTGCCAGTAATGGGCGGGGCACAGATACG. This codes for CASNGRGTDT. The full CDR3 reads CASNGRGTDTQYF.

Of note for this clone: The missing CDR3 end, 3 residues past where the read stops, is filled in from the germline J gene. The J gene is TRBJ1-2, the V gene TRBV30; 9 nucleotides align to TRBD1. This CDR3 has 12 amino acids. Germline CDR1 and CDR2: GTSNPN and SVGIG (reference sequence). CDR3 DNA, as far as it was read: TGTGCCTCGACAGGGGGTTCCTACGAC. As protein: CASTGGSYD. The whole CDR3 is CASTGGSYDYTF.

A note on this clone: Read coverage stops 3 residues before the CDR3 terminus; the germline J gene supplies the remainder. This chain connects TRBV30 to TRBJ2-3; tentatively, D is TRBD1 (6 bases). The CDR3 has 12 amino acids. Per germline, CDR1 GTSNPN and CDR2 SVGIG (reference sequence). The part of the CDR3 DNA that was read is TGTGCCTGGACTACCATTGGGGGCCCG. It is translated as CAWTTIGGP. The entire CDR3 protein is CAWTTIGGPQYF. Together with reference TRBV30 and TRBJ2-3, the CDR3 gives the full variable domain: SQTIHQWPATLVQPVGSPLSLECTVEGTSNPNLYWYRQAAGRGLQLLFYSVGIGQISSEVPQNLSASRPQDRQFILSSKKLLLSDSGFYLCAWTTIGGPQYFGPGTRLTVL.

Comments on this clone: With the read ending 3 residues before the CDR3 end, the germline J gene is used to fill in that end. The rearrangement joins TRBV20-1 to TRBJ2-7; TRBD2 aligns across 8 bases. The V gene end was trimmed by 3 bases and the J gene end by 3 bases; junction bases not matched to a gene: 13. The CDR3 consists of 16 residues. Germline CDR1 reads DFQATT; CDR2 reads SNEGSKA (reference sequence). The part of the CDR3 DNA that was read is TGCAGTGCTAGGGCCCTAGGGAGCGGGAGAGACTACGAG. Translation: CSARALGSGRDYE. The CDR3, in full, reads CSARALGSGRDYEQYF.

The DNA read from the CDR3 is TGTGCCAGCAAATTGGACAGGGGTGACTATGGC. It translates to CASKLDRGDYG. The CDR3 in full is CASKLDRGDYGYTF. The V gene is TRBV28, the J gene TRBJ1-2, with 9 bases identical to TRBD1. The read gets to within 3 residues of the CDR3 end, and the germline J gene fills in the rest. Germline V gives CDR1 MDHEN, CDR2 SYDVKM. This CDR3 contains 14 residues. J was trimmed by 3 bases and V by 7 bases; bases with no gene match: 6.

Turning to this clone: With the read ending 3 residues before the CDR3 end, the germline J gene is used to fill in that end. J is TRBJ2-7 and V is TRBV5-1; the match to TRBD1 covers 10 bases. Germline values: CDR1 SGHRS, CDR2 YFSETQ. Trimming cost V 4 bases and J 2 bases; bases outside gene matches: 6. CDR3 length: 15 amino acids. Partial CDR3 DNA: TGCGCCAGCAGCGTCCGGGACAGGGGACCCTACGAG. The encoded protein is CASSVRDRGPYE. The entire CDR3 reads CASSVRDRGPYEQYF.

Notes on this clone: The CDR3 goes on 3 residues after the read ends, and that part is filled in from the germline J gene. The rearrangement links TRBV5-6 to TRBJ2-2; a possible D gene is TRBD1 (5 bases). The CDR3 is 15 amino acids. Germline CDR1 and CDR2: SGHDT and YYEEEE. The CDR3 reads CASSLDGSGANVLFF. The sequenced part of the CDR3 DNA is TGTGCCAGCAGCTTGGACGGCTCTGGGGCCAACGTG.

As for this clone: The sequenced fragment ends 3 residues before the CDR3 boundary, so the rest is inferred from the germline J gene. The chain uses TRBV7-3 and TRBJ2-5, with D unresolved. Germline CDR1 and CDR2: SGHTA and FQGTGA. The CDR3 is 11 amino acids. Deletions cut 4 bases from V and 4 bases from J, with 4 bases between. CDR3 sequence: CASSSGETQYF. Partial CDR3 DNA: TGTGCCAGCAGCTCGGGAGAGACC.

A note on this clone: The missing CDR3 end, 3 residues past where the read stops, is filled in from the germline J gene. The chain links TRBV28 to TRBJ2-3; TRBD2 matches 10 bases. Germline V CDR1 and CDR2: MDHEN, SYDVKM. The V gene end was trimmed by 1 base and the J gene end by 2 bases; junction bases not matched to a gene: 9. This CDR3 spans 18 amino acids. Partial CDR3 DNA: TGTGCCAGCAGTTTATTTGACACTAGCGGGGTAGTCACAGATACG. It yields the protein CASSLFDTSGVVTDT. The CDR3 reads in full as CASSLFDTSGVVTDTQYF.

As to this clone: The DNA ends 3 residues before the CDR3 does, and the rest of the CDR3 is filled in from the germline J gene. The chain carries TRBV20-1 and TRBJ2-5, with 8 positions matching TRBD2. V lost 6 bases, J lost 1 base, and 7 bases stayed unmatched. Per germline, CDR1 DFQATT and CDR2 SNEGSKA (reference sequence). The length of the CDR3 is 14 residues. This chain's CDR3 is CSARAGTSQETQYF. The sequenced part of the CDR3 DNA is TGCAGTGCGCGCGCAGGGACTAGCCAAGAGACC.

On this clone itself: From the germline J gene comes the end of the CDR3, since the read stops 3 residues before it. V and J are TRBV11-3 and TRBJ1-1, with no clear D. V was shortened by 3 bases and J by 5 bases, with 7 bases between the two germline ends. This CDR3 comprises 12 residues. The germline CDR1 and CDR2 sequences are SGHNT and YENEEA. The CDR3 DNA, read in part, is TGTGCCAGCAGCTTCGGTGTTACTGAA. Residues: CASSFGVTE. The entire CDR3 sequence reads CASSFGVTEAFF.

Comments on this clone: The CDR3 extends 3 residues past the end of the read, so its final part is completed from the germline J gene. The gene calls are TRBV14 and TRBJ2-1; 9 bases map to TRBD2. The CDR3 is made up of 17 amino acids. Germline V gives CDR1 SGHDN, CDR2 FVKESK. V was pared by 4 bases and J by 5 bases, with 12 bases of the junction left unmatched. CDR3 loop: CASSPYFGRGGNNEQFF. The DNA read from the CDR3 is TGTGCCAGCAGCCCCTACTTCGGGCGGGGGGGAAACAATGAG. Combining the CDR3 with reference TRBV14 and TRBJ2-1 gives the whole variable domain EAGVTQFPSHSVIEKGQTVTLRCDPISGHDNLYWYRRVMGKEIKFLLHFVKESKQDESGMPNNRFLAERTGGTYSTLKVQPAELEDSGVYFCASSPYFGRGGNNEQFFGPGTRLTVL.

Concerning this clone: The read finishes 3 residues shy of the CDR3 end, and the germline J gene is used to complete it. The V call is TRBV7-9, the J call TRBJ1-3; D not resolved. In germline, CDR1 is SEHNR, CDR2 FQNEAQ (reference sequence). V dropped 3 bases and J dropped 4 bases, with 7 bases sitting between them. The CDR3 length is 13 residues. The CDR3 sequence: CASSFTHGNTIYF. The covered CDR3 bases are TGTGCCAGCAGCTTCACTCACGGAAACACC. The full variable domain, with the rest looked up from reference TRBV7-9 and TRBJ1-3, is DTGVSQNPRHKITKRGQNVTFRCDPISEHNRLYWYRQTLGQGPEFLTYFQNEAQLEKSRLLSDRFSAERPKGSFSTLEIQRTEQGDSAMYLCASSFTHGNTIYFGEGSWLTVV.

Of note for this clone: The read terminates 3 residues before the CDR3 end, so the remaining end is supplied by the germline J gene. V is TRBV27 and J is TRBJ2-3; D is possibly TRBD2 (5 bases). The germline V gene has CDR1 MNHEY and CDR2 SMNVEV (reference sequence). CDR3 length equals 14 residues. V lost 5 bases to trimming and J lost 8 bases, with 17 bases between them. The part of the CDR3 DNA that was read is TGTGCCAGCAGTAATAGCGATTGGGTGGGTACG. Encoded protein: CASSNSDWVGT. The full CDR3 sequence reads CASSNSDWVGTQYF.

Regarding this clone: The DNA ends 3 residues before the CDR3 does, and the rest of the CDR3 is filled in from the germline J gene. The chain joins TRBV20-1 to TRBJ2-3, with D possibly being TRBD2 (5 bases). Trimming cost V 6 bases and J 0 bases, with 16 bases left between them. Germline assignment: CDR1 DFQATT and CDR2 SNEGSKA (reference sequence). This CDR3 contains 15 residues. The covered CDR3 bases are TGCAGTGCCATATCTAGCCTCATCAGCACAGATACG. Its translation: CSAISSLISTDT. The full CDR3 reads CSAISSLISTDTQYF.

About this clone itself: The read halts 3 residues ahead of the CDR3 end, with the missing end drawn from the germline J gene. V usage is TRBV7-2 and J usage is TRBJ1-1; 8 bases match TRBD1. The CDR3 consists of 14 residues. The trim removed 2 bases at V and 6 bases at J, leaving 5 bases unmatched. The germline V gene has CDR1 SGHTA and CDR2 FQGNSA. The CDR3 DNA, read in part, is TGTGCCAGCAGCTTATTTTCAGGGGGCCCTGAA. The encoded protein is CASSLFSGGPE. The whole CDR3 protein reads CASSLFSGGPEAFF.

In regard to this clone: From the germline J gene comes the end of the CDR3, since the read stops 3 residues before it. V usage is TRBV12-3 or TRBV12-4 and J usage is TRBJ2-1, with 9 bases that match TRBD2. V was clipped by 6 bases and J by 5 bases; unmatched bases: 11. CDR3 length: 16 residues. The sequenced CDR3 bases are TGTGCCAGCAGCCAGAATCTAGCGGGGTTTAACAATGAG. It is translated as CASSQNLAGFNNE. In full, the CDR3 is CASSQNLAGFNNEQFF.

Turning to this clone: The read ends 3 residues before the CDR3 terminus; that terminus is restored from the germline J gene. The V call is TRBV20-1, the J call TRBJ1-1; D unclear. Germline lookup yields CDR1 DFQATT and CDR2 SNEGSKA (reference sequence). CDR3 length: 13 residues. Deletions cut 1 base from V and 6 bases from J, with 12 bases between. Incomplete CDR3 DNA: TGCAGTGCTAGAGTGGGCTCTATATCTGAA. Residues: CSARVGSISE. The entire CDR3 protein is CSARVGSISEAFF.

CDR3 loop: CASTGTGYNEQFF. The CDR3 DNA, read in part, is TGTGCCAGTACCGGGACAGGGTACAATGAG. The chain couples TRBV19 to TRBJ2-1; 9 bases fit TRBD1. The CDR3 end lies 3 residues beyond the end of the read and is filled in from the germline J gene. The CDR3 spans 13 residues. The junction had 2 bases not matched to a gene; V was cut back by 7 bases and J by 4 bases. Germline CDR1 is LNHDA and CDR2 is SQIVND (reference sequence).

The sequenced part of the CDR3 DNA is TGTGCCAGCAGTGAAGCGGACAGCTCCTACGAG. Translating it yields CASSEADSSYE. The full-length CDR3 reads as CASSEADSSYEQYF. The chain employs TRBV6-1 and TRBJ2-7, with D possibly matching TRBD1 (6 bases). The read gets to within 3 residues of the CDR3 end, and the germline J gene fills in the rest. The CDR3 spans 14 residues. Germline values: CDR1 MNHNS, CDR2 SASEGT. Trimming cost V 0 bases and J 0 bases, with 6 bases left between them.

As regards this clone: The sequence runs out 3 residues before the end of the CDR3; the remainder is reconstructed from the germline J gene. The J gene is TRBJ2-3, the V gene TRBV10-1; 11 bases line up with TRBD2. This CDR3 is built from 15 residues. Germline V gene data show CDR1 as WNHNN and CDR2 as SYGVQD (reference sequence). Unmatched junction bases numbered 5, after V lost 5 bases and J lost 4 bases. The CDR3: CASSPIAGGADTQYF. The CDR3 DNA, read in part, is TGCGCCAGCAGTCCTATAGCGGGAGGGGCAGATACG.

Notes on this clone: Sequencing ends 3 residues short of the CDR3 end; the germline J gene provides the rest. J is TRBJ2-2 and V is TRBV7-3; 7 positions match TRBD2. Germline values: CDR1 SGHTA, CDR2 FQGTGA. The CDR3 is made up of 15 amino acids. The V and J ends lost 1 base and 5 bases, in that order; junction bases with no gene match: 4. The CDR3 reads CASSLRQRGTGELFF. The CDR3 bases that were read are TGTGCCAGCAGCTTAAGGCAGCGGGGAACCGGGGAG.